A selection of T cell receptor beta chains follows, all from one sample in a study of blood T cells in healthy people across ages. Using its own MiXCR run on the 5' RACE reads, TCRdb lists one record per CDR3 protein. The sample holds 540,000 or so distinct CDR3 sequences, 27% seen once. Source material: blood. These receptors were taken from an older woman in good health. Each CDR3 is given with its conserved first and last residue. The D gene is left open where the match is weak. Clone size is given for some rows only: seen once, a few or many times, or a class if the clone is expanded.

abundance	d_gene	v_gene	len	j_gene	CDR3nt	CDR3aa
few	TRBD1	TRBV20-1	14	TRBJ1-5	TGCAGTGCCTCCGGTGGAGGGGGCGGCCAGCCCCAGCATTTT	CSASGGGGGQPQHF
few	-	TRBV7-9	15	TRBJ1-5	TGTGCCAGCAGCTTAGAGGGGCAGAGCAATCAGCCCCAGCATTTT	CASSLEGQSNQPQHF
-	TRBD1	TRBV5-5	14	TRBJ2-1	TGTGCCAGCAGCCTGTACAGGGGGCACAATGAGCAGTTCTTC	CASSLYRGHNEQFF
few	-	TRBV6-1	16	TRBJ1-1	TGTGCCAGCAGTGTTGTCCCACAAGGGAGGAACACTGAAGCTTTCTTT	CASSVVPQGRNTEAFF
few	-	TRBV18	13	TRBJ1-2	TGTGCCAGCTCACCATCACAGGGAGATGGCTACACCTTC	CASSPSQGDGYTF
many	TRBD1	TRBV2	13	TRBJ1-2	TGTGCCAGCAGTGGGGACAGCCTTGTGGGCTACACCTTC	CASSGDSLVGYTF
-	TRBD1	TRBV12-3/TRBV12-4	16	TRBJ2-3	TGTGCCAGCAGGAATTCCGGGACAGGGCGTTCAGATACGCAGTATTTT	CASRNSGTGRSDTQYF
many	-	TRBV5-1	16	TRBJ1-3	TGCGCCAGCAGCTTGGATAGCATAGGCTCTGGAAACACCATATATTTT	CASSLDSIGSGNTIYF
few	-	TRBV6-1	13	TRBJ2-7	TGTGCCAGCACCGGGACTTTACCGTACGAGCAGTACTTC	CASTGTLPYEQYF
-	-	TRBV12-5	11	TRBJ2-1	TGTGCTAGTGGCCCGGGTGATGAGCAGTTCTTC	CASGPGDEQFF
-	TRBD1	TRBV10-3	14	TRBJ1-1	TGTGCCATCAGTGGAACAGGGGCTAACACTGAAGCTTTCTTT	CAISGTGANTEAFF
-	-	TRBV5-4	15	TRBJ2-3	TGTGCCAGCTCCCCCGGTAACGCCCGCACAGATACGCAGTATTTT	CASSPGNARTDTQYF
few	-	TRBV29-1	11	TRBJ1-1	TGCGGCGTTGATAGGGGCGCTGAAGCTTTCTTT	CGVDRGAEAFF
-	-	TRBV3-1	15	TRBJ1-1	TGTGCCAGCAATCTGGAGGGGGGGGCGAACACTGAAGCTTTCTTT	CASNLEGGANTEAFF
many	TRBD1	TRBV5-1	17	TRBJ2-2	TGCGCCAGCAGGCTTAACCCAGGGGGCGCTGGCACCGGGGAGCTGTTTTTT	CASRLNPGGAGTGELFF
-	TRBD2	TRBV27	14	TRBJ2-3	TGTGCCAGCAGTTCGACTAGCAGGCCAGATACGCAGTATTTT	CASSSTSRPDTQYF
-	TRBD1	TRBV7-2	14	TRBJ1-2	TGTGCCAGCAGCTTGGACAGGGCCCCCTATGGCTACACCTTC	CASSLDRAPYGYTF
-	TRBD2	TRBV20-1	13	TRBJ2-3	TGCAGCGGATTAGCGGGTCACACAGATACGCAGTATTTT	CSGLAGHTDTQYF
-	-	TRBV6-4	11	TRBJ2-7	TGTGCCAGCAACTTTCCCGACGAGCAGTACTTC	CASNFPDEQYF
-	-	TRBV20-1	13	TRBJ1-6	TGCAGCGGGAGGGGTGGGGCAGGCTCACCCCTCCACTTT	CSGRGGAGSPLHF
few	TRBD2	TRBV20-1	14	TRBJ2-1	TGCAGTGCCTCCAGGGGACTAGCGTACGATGAGCAGTTCTTC	CSASRGLAYDEQFF
few	-	TRBV5-1	13	TRBJ2-1	TGCGCCAGCAGCTTGGTTTCTAGCAGTGAGCAGTTCTTC	CASSLVSSSEQFF
-	-	TRBV20-1	15	TRBJ1-4	TGCAGTGCTAGAGTTCCAGGAGCAACTAATGAAAAACTGTTTTTT	CSARVPGATNEKLFF
few	TRBD1	TRBV5-1	17	TRBJ2-3	TGCGCCAGCAGCTTGGGAAGGACAGGGGGCGGGACAGATACGCAGTATTTT	CASSLGRTGGGTDTQYF
-	-	TRBV4-1	16	TRBJ2-2	TGCGCCAGCAGCCAAGAATTACAGGGCCCCACCGGGGGGCTGTTTTTT	CASSQELQGPTGGLFF
few	-	TRBV27	16	TRBJ1-5	TGTGCCAGCAGTTTAATGGGCAGGGTAAGCAATCAGCCCCAGCATTTT	CASSLMGRVSNQPQHF
many	TRBD1	TRBV16	16	TRBJ2-5	TGTGCCAGCAGCCTAAATACGGGGACAGGCGAAGAGACCCAGTACTTC	CASSLNTGTGEETQYF
-	-	TRBV7-3	18	TRBJ1-4	TGTGCCAGCAGCTCTCAGGCGGGAATTTTGCAAACTAATGAAAAACTGTTTTTT	CASSSQAGILQTNEKLFF
few	TRBD1	TRBV7-2	16	TRBJ2-3	TGTGCCAGCAGCTTCGGGGGGACAGGGCCCCTTGATACGCAGTATTTT	CASSFGGTGPLDTQYF
-	TRBD2	TRBV20-1	15	TRBJ2-1	TGCAGTGCTAGAGATGGAGCGGGGCCGCATAATGAGCAGTTCTTC	CSARDGAGPHNEQFF
-	TRBD1	TRBV5-1	15	TRBJ1-2	TGCGCCAGCAGCTTGGTTCCGGGACAGGGGGATGGCTACACCTTC	CASSLVPGQGDGYTF
few	-	TRBV19	14	TRBJ1-1	TGTGCCAGTAGCCCCGGGACGGCCAAATCTGAAGCTTTCTTT	CASSPGTAKSEAFF
-	TRBD2	TRBV2	17	TRBJ2-2	TGTGCCAGCAGTCCGGGACTAGCGGGGGAGAACACCGGGGAGCTGTTTTTT	CASSPGLAGENTGELFF
-	TRBD1	TRBV7-9	15	TRBJ1-1	TGTGCCAGCAGCTTAGGAGGGGGCAAGAACACTGAAGCTTTCTTT	CASSLGGGKNTEAFF
-	-	TRBV2	14	TRBJ1-4	TGTGCCAGCGTATTCGAAGCGAACTTGGAAAAACTGTTTTTT	CASVFEANLEKLFF
once	-	TRBV7-2	15	TRBJ2-7	TGTGCCAGCAGCTTAGACCCCATTGACTACTACGAGCAGTACTTC	CASSLDPIDYYEQYF
few	TRBD1	TRBV7-3	14	TRBJ2-5	TGTGCCAGCAGCATAGGGACAGGCCAAGAGACCCAGTACTTC	CASSIGTGQETQYF
-	-	TRBV7-2	15	TRBJ2-5	TGTGCCAGCAGCTTAGGCGGGACCTACAGGGAGACCCAGTACTTC	CASSLGGTYRETQYF
many	TRBD2	TRBV7-9	15	TRBJ2-1	TGTGCCAGCAGCGAGAGCGGGGGGGCTTACAATGAGCAGTTCTTC	CASSESGGAYNEQFF
few	-	TRBV7-2	13	TRBJ1-1	TGTGCCAGCAGCCCCCCCGAGAACACTGAAGCTTTCTTT	CASSPPENTEAFF
few	-	TRBV15	14	TRBJ2-3	TGTGCCACCAAAGCGAGTCTAGCAGTAGATACGCAGTATTTT	CATKASLAVDTQYF
-	TRBD1	TRBV7-2	15	TRBJ1-2	TGTGCCAGCAGCCCCGCGTACGGGACAGGCTATGGCTACACCTTC	CASSPAYGTGYGYTF
few	-	TRBV11-2	14	TRBJ2-7	TGTGCCAGCAGCTTGTCCCAGGGAGGATACGAGCAGTACTTC	CASSLSQGGYEQYF
-	-	TRBV5-1	14	TRBJ1-2	TGCGCCAGCAGCTTCGGGGGATCCCACTATGGCTACACCTTC	CASSFGGSHYGYTF
-	-	TRBV4-3	14	TRBJ2-3	TGCGCCAGCAGTTGGGACGTTAGCACAGATACGCAGTATTTT	CASSWDVSTDTQYF
-	TRBD1	TRBV2	15	TRBJ1-4	TGTGCCAGCAGGCGTCCGGGACAGGGCGGTGAAAAACTGTTTTTT	CASRRPGQGGEKLFF
few	-	TRBV6-2/TRBV6-3	17	TRBJ1-5	TGTGCCAGCAGTGTAGGTCCGGGGACATTTAGCAATCAGCCCCAGCATTTT	CASSVGPGTFSNQPQHF
-	-	TRBV6-1	12	TRBJ2-7	TGTGCCAGCAGTGTTGGAGCTAGCGCCCCCATCTTC	CASSVGASAPIF
-	-	TRBV5-6	15	TRBJ1-2	TGTGCCAGCAGATCAATAGACATGCGTAACTATGGCTACACCTTC	CASRSIDMRNYGYTF
few	-	TRBV30	11	TRBJ1-1	TGTGCCTGGGATCGGGGGACTGAAGCTTTCTTT	CAWDRGTEAFF